This T cell receptor (beta chain) stems from a study of blood T cell repertoires in COVID-19. Study as a whole: Samples representing acute and convalescent COVID-19 were sourced from the United States, Italy and Spain. PBMCs, B-cell-depleted T cells, or T cells provided the cDNA or gDNA that made up the material.

Between the trimmed V and J ends, which lost 1 base and 5 bases, there was a span of 9 bases. Germline values: CDR1 SGHRS, CDR2 YFSETQ. The CDR3 is 14 amino acids. As processed by the authors: Reference gene primers were amplified, and this amplification served to estimate nucleated cell counts. Profiled with immunoSEQ multiplex PCR; TCRdb holds only in-frame clones, not every one. V and J calls and clone size follow that table, whereas D and trimming were derived from the DNA. The table shows over 130,000 clones, with roughly 76% occurring only once. The sequence came from a woman aged 45-59 years with active or convalescent COVID-19. This chain uses TRBV5-1 with TRBJ1-4; weak D call: TRBD1 (6 bases). The sample was peripheral blood. The CDR3 nucleotides are TGCGCCAGCAGCTTGACAGGGTTCAATGAAAAACTGTTTTTT. Translated: CASSLTGFNEKLFF.